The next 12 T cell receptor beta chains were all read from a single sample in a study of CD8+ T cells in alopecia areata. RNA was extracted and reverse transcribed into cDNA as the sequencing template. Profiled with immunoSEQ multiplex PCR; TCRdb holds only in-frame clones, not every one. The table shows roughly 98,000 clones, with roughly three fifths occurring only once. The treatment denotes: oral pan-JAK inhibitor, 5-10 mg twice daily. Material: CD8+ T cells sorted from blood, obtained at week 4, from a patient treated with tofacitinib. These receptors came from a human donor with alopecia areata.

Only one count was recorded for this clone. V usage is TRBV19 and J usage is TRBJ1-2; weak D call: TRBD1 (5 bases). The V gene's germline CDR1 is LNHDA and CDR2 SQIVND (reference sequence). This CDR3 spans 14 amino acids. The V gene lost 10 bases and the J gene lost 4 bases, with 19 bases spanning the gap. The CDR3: CATQGAGGLYGYTF. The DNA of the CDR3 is TGTGCCACCCAGGGCGCGGGTGGGCTCTATGGCTACACCTTC. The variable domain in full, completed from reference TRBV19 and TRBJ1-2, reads DGGITQSPKYLFRKEGQNVTLSCEQNLNHDAMYWYRQDPGQGLRLIYYSQIVNDFQKGDIAEGYSVSREKKESFPLTVTSAQKNPTAFYLCATQGAGGLYGYTFGSGTRLTVV.

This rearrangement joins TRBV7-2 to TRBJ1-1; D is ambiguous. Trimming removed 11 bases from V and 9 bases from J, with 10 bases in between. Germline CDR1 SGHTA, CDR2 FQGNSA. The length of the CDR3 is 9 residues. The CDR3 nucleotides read TGTGCCGCAGGAGGCCAAGCTTTCTTT. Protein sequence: CAAGGQAFF. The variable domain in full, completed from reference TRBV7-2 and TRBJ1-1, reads GAGVSQSPSNKVTEKGKDVELRCDPISGHTALYWYRQSLGQGLEFLIYFQGNSAPDKSGLPSDRFSAERTGGSVSTLTIQRTQQEDSAVYLCAAGGQAFFGQGTRLTVV.

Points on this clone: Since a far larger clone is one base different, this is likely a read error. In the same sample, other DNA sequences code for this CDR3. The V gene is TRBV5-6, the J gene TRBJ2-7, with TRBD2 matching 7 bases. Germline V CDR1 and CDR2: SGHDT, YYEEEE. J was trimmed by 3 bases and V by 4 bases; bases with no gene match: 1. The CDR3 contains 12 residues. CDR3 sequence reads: CASSPGGYEQYF. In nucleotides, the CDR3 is TGTGCCAGCAGCCCGGGGGGCTACGAGCAGTACTTC. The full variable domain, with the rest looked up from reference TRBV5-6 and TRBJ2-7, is DAGVTQSPTHLIKTRGQQVTLRCSPKSGHDTVSWYQQALGQGPQFIFQYYEEEERQRGNFPDRFSGHQFPNYSSELNVNALLLGDSALYLCASSPGGYEQYFGPGTRLTVT.

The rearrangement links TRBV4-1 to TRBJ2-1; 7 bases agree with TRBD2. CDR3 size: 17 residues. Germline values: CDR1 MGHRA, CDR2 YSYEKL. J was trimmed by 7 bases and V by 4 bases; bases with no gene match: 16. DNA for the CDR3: TGCGCCAGCAGCCCGCGATCTAGCGGAAGTATGTGGAATGAGCAGTTCTTC. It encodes CASSPRSSGSMWNEQFF.

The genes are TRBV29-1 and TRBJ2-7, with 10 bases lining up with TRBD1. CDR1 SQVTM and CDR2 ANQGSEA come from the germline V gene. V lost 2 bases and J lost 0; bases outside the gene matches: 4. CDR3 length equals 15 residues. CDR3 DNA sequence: TGCAGCGTTGAAATGCGACAGGGGGCCTCCTACGAGCAGTACTTC. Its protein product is CSVEMRQGASYEQYF.

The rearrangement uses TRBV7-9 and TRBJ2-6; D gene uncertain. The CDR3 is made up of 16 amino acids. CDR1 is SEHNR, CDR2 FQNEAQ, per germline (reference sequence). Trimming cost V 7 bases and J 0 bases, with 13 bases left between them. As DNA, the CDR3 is TGTGCCAGCACTGGCTGGTCGATCTCTGGGGCCAACGTCCTGACTTTC. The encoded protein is CASTGWSISGANVLTF. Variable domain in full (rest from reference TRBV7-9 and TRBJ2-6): DTGVSQNPRHKITKRGQNVTFRCDPISEHNRLYWYRQTLGQGPEFLTYFQNEAQLEKSRLLSDRFSAERPKGSFSTLEIQRTEQGDSAMYLCASTGWSISGANVLTFGAGSRLTVL.

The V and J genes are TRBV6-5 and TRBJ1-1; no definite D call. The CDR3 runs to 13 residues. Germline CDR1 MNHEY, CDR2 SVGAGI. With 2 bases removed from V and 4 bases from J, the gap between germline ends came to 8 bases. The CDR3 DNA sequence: TGTGCCAGCAGTTACGGTAAAGGCACTGAAGCTTTCTTT. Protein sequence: CASSYGKGTEAFF.

CDR3 coding DNA: TGTGCCAGCAGGCCCACGACTAGCGGGAGGGCCGGCCGATGGTATGAGCAGTTCTTC. This translates into CASRPTTSGRAGRWYEQFF. The chain employs TRBV7-9 and TRBJ2-1; 14 positions match TRBD2. J was trimmed by 8 bases and V by 6 bases; bases with no gene match: 18. Germline V gives CDR1 SEHNR, CDR2 FQNEAQ (reference sequence). The CDR3 loop spans 19 amino acids.

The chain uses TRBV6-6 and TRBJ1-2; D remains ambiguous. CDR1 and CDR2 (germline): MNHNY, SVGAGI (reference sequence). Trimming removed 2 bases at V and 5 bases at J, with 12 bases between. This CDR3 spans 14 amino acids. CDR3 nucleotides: TGTGCCAGCAGTTACCGATCGGACGGATATGGCTACACCTTC. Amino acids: CASSYRSDGYGYTF.

The CDR3 DNA sequence: TGTGCCAGCAGCCCCAGCGAGACTCAGCCCCAGCATTTT. Protein sequence: CASSPSETQPQHF. The V gene is TRBV6-4, the J gene TRBJ1-5; no clear D gene. The germline V and J ends were trimmed by 6 bases and 6 bases, with 12 bases remaining between them. Germline V CDR1 and CDR2: MRHNA, SNTAGT. This CDR3 has 13 residues.

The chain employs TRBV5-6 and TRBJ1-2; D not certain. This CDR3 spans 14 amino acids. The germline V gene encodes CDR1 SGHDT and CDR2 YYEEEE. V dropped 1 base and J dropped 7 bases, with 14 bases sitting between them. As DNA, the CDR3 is TGTGCCAGCAGCTTGAGTCTAGCCAACGTTGGCTACACCTTC. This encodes CASSLSLANVGYTF. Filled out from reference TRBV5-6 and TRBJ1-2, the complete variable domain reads DAGVTQSPTHLIKTRGQQVTLRCSPKSGHDTVSWYQQALGQGPQFIFQYYEEEERQRGNFPDRFSGHQFPNYSSELNVNALLLGDSALYLCASSLSLANVGYTFGSGTRLTVV.

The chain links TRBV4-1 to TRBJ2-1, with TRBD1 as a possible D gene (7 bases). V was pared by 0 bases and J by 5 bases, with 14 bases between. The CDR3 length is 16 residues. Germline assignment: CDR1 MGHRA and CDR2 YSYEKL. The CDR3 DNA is TGCGCCAGCAGCCAAGATTCCCAGGGGGAGGACAATGAGCAGTTCTTC. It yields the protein CASSQDSQGEDNEQFF.